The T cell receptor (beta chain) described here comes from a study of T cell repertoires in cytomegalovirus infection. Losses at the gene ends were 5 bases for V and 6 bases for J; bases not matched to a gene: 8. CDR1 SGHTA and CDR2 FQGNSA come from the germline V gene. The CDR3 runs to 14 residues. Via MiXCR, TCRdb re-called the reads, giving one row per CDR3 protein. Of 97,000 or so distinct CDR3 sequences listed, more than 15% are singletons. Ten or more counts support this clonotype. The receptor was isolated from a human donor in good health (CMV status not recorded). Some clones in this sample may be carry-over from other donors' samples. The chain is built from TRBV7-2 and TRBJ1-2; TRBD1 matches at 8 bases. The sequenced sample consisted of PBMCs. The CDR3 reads CASSPDMTGDGYTF. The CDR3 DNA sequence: TGTGCCAGCAGCCCAGACATGACAGGGGATGGCTACACCTTC.